This T cell receptor (beta chain) appears in the sequencing data of a study of T-cell memory formation after mild COVID-19. Turning to the study itself: Largely, the TCR clusters proved donor specific. The study, taken as a whole, reports: Researchers found some responding clones in pre-infection memory, a sign that cross-reactive memory joined. Among contracting clones, CD4+ were mainly CM/EM and CD8+ enriched in EMRA.

CDR1 is MNHEY, CDR2 SMNVEV, per germline (reference sequence). There are 13 residues in the CDR3. Trimming pared 2 bases from V and 8 bases from J, leaving 10 bases between. TCRalpha and TCRbeta libraries used 5'RACE with constant-segment primers and UMIs. Using its own MiXCR run on the 5' RACE reads, TCRdb lists one record per CDR3 protein. Here the sample spans 350,000 to 500,000 distinct CDR3 sequences, approximately 18% being singletons. This clonotype was found a few times. No antigen is known for it. This sequence was found in a man between 18 and 29 years old who had mild COVID-19 (a few samples of this study predate the infection). Cell type and time point are not known. Specimen: PBMCs or a T cell subset sorted from them (not recorded which). The V gene is TRBV27, the J gene TRBJ2-1; no reliable D call. Here the CDR3 reads CASSLAHQYEQFF. The DNA of the CDR3 is TGTGCCAGCAGTTTAGCCCACCAATATGAGCAGTTCTTC.